These T cell receptor beta chains were read from a single sample in a study of T cell changes during pregnancy in multiple sclerosis. The repertoire was sequenced with immunoSEQ multiplex PCR; TCRdb's copy has only in-frame clones and lacks some. The profile covers tens of thousands of clones, with 93% appearing a single time and about 4% taken by the ten largest. The sample was CD8+ T cells from peripheral blood mononuclear cells, taken after pregnancy. The source is a female donor with multiple sclerosis, enrolled in a pregnancy study. CDR3s include the opening cysteine and the closing phenylalanine or tryptophan. Each record gives: clone size, J gene, D gene, V gene, CDR3 DNA, CDR3 protein. D genes are given only for firm matches. The size of a clone is reported for some rows only, either as once, few or many, or as a class for expanded clones.

- | TRBJ1-3 | - | TRBV18 | TGTGCCAGCCGGGCTAGGGACAACTCTGGAAACACCATATATTTT | CASRARDNSGNTIYF
- | TRBJ2-2 | - | TRBV5-1 | TGCGCCAGCAGCTTGGGCAGGGTCACCGGGGAGCTGTTTTTT | CASSLGRVTGELFF
- | TRBJ2-5 | - | TRBV10-3 | TGTGCCATCAGTGACTCACGGGGAGGAGCGGGAGAGACCCAGTACTTC | CAISDSRGGAGETQYF
- | TRBJ2-2 | TRBD1 | TRBV2 | TGTGCCAGCCTCGGACAGGGAGGAAACACCGGGGAGCTGTTTTTT | CASLGQGGNTGELFF
- | TRBJ1-5 | TRBD1 | TRBV4-1 | TGCGCCAGCAGCCAAGAACAGGGGGGAAGGCCCCAGCATTTT | CASSQEQGGRPQHF
- | TRBJ2-1 | - | TRBV10-1 | TGCGCCAGCAGTGAGGGTCGCGACAATGAGCAGTTCTTC | CASSEGRDNEQFF
many | TRBJ2-7 | TRBD1 | TRBV4-1 | TGCGCCAGCAGCCAAGTGACGGGACAGGGCCCCTACGAGCAGTACTTC | CASSQVTGQGPYEQYF
once | TRBJ2-5 | - | TRBV7-2 | TGTGCCAGCAGCTTAGAAACAAACCAAGAGACCCAGTACTTC | CASSLETNQETQYF
- | TRBJ1-2 | - | TRBV7-9 | TGTGCCAGCAGCTTAGCGCTAGGGGCCTATGGCTACACCTTC | CASSLALGAYGYTF
once | TRBJ2-7 | - | TRBV19 | TGTGCCAGTAGTCGGGGACACCGAAGCTCCTACGAGCAGTACTTC | CASSRGHRSSYEQYF
- | TRBJ1-5 | TRBD1 | TRBV2 | TGTGCCAGCAGTGGACAGGGCGGTAGGCCCCAGCATTTT | CASSGQGGRPQHF
few | TRBJ2-7 | TRBD1 | TRBV4-1 | TGCGCCAGCAGCCAAGCCGGGACAGGGTCCTACGAGCAGTACTTC | CASSQAGTGSYEQYF
- | TRBJ2-5 | - | TRBV4-2 | TGTGCCAGCAGCCAAAGGTCGAGCGAGGGCCCTTCAGGGACCCAGTACTTC | CASSQRSSEGPSGTQYF
once | TRBJ2-1 | - | TRBV7-9 | TGTGCCAGCAGCTTAGCCCTACGTAATGAGCAGTTCTTC | CASSLALRNEQFF
- | TRBJ2-3 | TRBD2 | TRBV7-8 | TGTGCCAGCAGCTCCACTAGCGGGGCCAACACAGATACGCAGTATTTT | CASSSTSGANTDTQYF
- | TRBJ2-1 | - | TRBV7-9 | TGTGCCAGCAGCGCGGCCCGTGGGGGAGGCTACAATGAGCAGTTCTTC | CASSAARGGGYNEQFF
once | TRBJ2-3 | TRBD1 | TRBV29-1 | TGCACCTACGGGACAGGGTCAACAGATACGCAGTATTTT | CTYGTGSTDTQYF
- | TRBJ2-3 | TRBD2 | TRBV5-1 | TGCGCCAGCAGCTGGACTAGCGGGGTCTTAACAGATACGCAGTATTTT | CASSWTSGVLTDTQYF
few | TRBJ1-1 | - | TRBV7-9 | TGTGCCAGCGGACTGGACAGAGAAGCTTTCTTT | CASGLDREAFF
- | TRBJ1-2 | TRBD1 | TRBV5-4 | TGTGCCAGCAAAGGGACAGGGGGTGGGAACACCTTC | CASKGTGGGNTF
- | TRBJ1-5 | TRBD1 | TRBV28 | TGTGCCAGCAGCTGGGACAGGGCCATCAATCAGCCCCAGCATTTT | CASSWDRAINQPQHF
- | TRBJ1-2 | TRBD1 | TRBV6-5 | TGTGCCAGCAGTTACGGGACAGGGACCTATGGCTACACCTTC | CASSYGTGTYGYTF
- | TRBJ1-1 | TRBD1 | TRBV9 | TGTGCCAGCAGCGACGGGACAGGGGGGCGGACTGAAGCTTTCTTT | CASSDGTGGRTEAFF
- | TRBJ2-7 | TRBD2 | TRBV6-5 | TGTGCCAGCAGTCCTGGACTAGCGGGAGCCTACGAGCAGTACTTC | CASSPGLAGAYEQYF
- | TRBJ2-5 | TRBD2 | TRBV6-1 | TGTGCCAGCAGTCCCCGCGGGGGGCCGGAGACCCAGTACTTC | CASSPRGGPETQYF
- | TRBJ2-3 | TRBD2 | TRBV7-9 | TGTGCCAGCAGCTTAGCTAGCGGGAGCACAGATACGCAGTATTTT | CASSLASGSTDTQYF
- | TRBJ2-1 | - | TRBV11-3 | TGTGCCAGCAGCTTAACTGCAGGGGCCAATGAGCAGTTCTTC | CASSLTAGANEQFF
- | TRBJ1-1 | - | TRBV11-1 | TGTGCCAGCAGCTTAAATACAAATCTGAACACTGAAGCTTTCTTT | CASSLNTNLNTEAFF
- | TRBJ2-1 | TRBD1 | TRBV30 | TGTGCCTGGAGTGACAGGGGGCCCTACAATGAGCAGTTCTTC | CAWSDRGPYNEQFF
- | TRBJ1-1 | - | TRBV9 | TGTGCCAGCAGCGTGGAGGGAATAGGCACTGAAGCTTTCTTT | CASSVEGIGTEAFF
- | TRBJ2-7 | - | TRBV27 | TGTGCCAGCAGTTTACGCGGGCCACAGTACGAGCAGTACTTC | CASSLRGPQYEQYF
- | TRBJ1-5 | - | TRBV6-1 | TGTGCCAGCAGTGAAGTGGGCAGTTATAGCAATCAGCCCCAGCATTTT | CASSEVGSYSNQPQHF
- | TRBJ2-5 | - | TRBV7-7 | TGTGCCAGCAGCTTAGCGAAGGGGGGGCCTAAGGAGACCCAGTACTTC | CASSLAKGGPKETQYF
- | TRBJ2-7 | TRBD1 | TRBV19 | TGTGCCAGTAGTATGGGACAGTACGAGCAGTACTTC | CASSMGQYEQYF
- | TRBJ2-1 | TRBD2 | TRBV9 | TGTGCCAGCAGCTTGGGCGGGGGAACCGTCAATGAGCAGTTCTTC | CASSLGGGTVNEQFF
- | TRBJ2-7 | TRBD2 | TRBV27 | TGTGCCAGCAGTTTATCGCCTAGCGGTACCTCCTACGAGCAGTACTTC | CASSLSPSGTSYEQYF
- | TRBJ2-1 | - | TRBV7-9 | TGTGCCAGCAGCCCTAGCTGGGTCGATGAGCAGTTCTTC | CASSPSWVDEQFF
- | TRBJ2-2 | TRBD1 | TRBV7-6 | TGTGCCAGCAGCTGGACAGGGGCAGGCACCGGGGAGCTGTTTTTT | CASSWTGAGTGELFF
- | TRBJ1-1 | - | TRBV6-1 | TGTCGGGGATGTAGGTGGAACACTGAAGCTTTCTTT | CRGCRWNTEAFF
- | TRBJ2-1 | - | TRBV5-4 | TGTGCCAGCCGTTTCTGGGCCGGGGGGCCGGGTGAGCAGTTCTTC | CASRFWAGGPGEQFF
- | TRBJ2-1 | TRBD1 | TRBV15 | TGTGCCACCAGCAGAGACGTAGGGACAGGGAGCTACAATGAGCAGTTCTTC | CATSRDVGTGSYNEQFF